This TCR beta chain was captured in a study of CD8 T cells in Susac syndrome. On the study more broadly: Active disease was present in about six of the sequenced Susac syndrome patients, and remission in fewer than 10. Study-wide points: Individuals included in the TCR sequencing and HLA analysis were acknowledged by the study to be relatively few in number.

About this clonotype itself: The antigen remains unidentified.

An amount of RNA that ranged from roughly 0.5 to 1 ug was reverse transcribed with random hexamers. TCRdb ran MiXCR on the immunoSEQ multiplex PCR reads and lists one entry per CDR3 protein. The sample lists about 170,000 distinct CDR3 sequences; more than 95% were seen once. TEMRA cells were FACS-enriched, while CD8+ and CD4+ T cells were negatively isolated. The material sequenced was CD4+ T cells from PBMCs. This receptor was taken from a human donor with Susac syndrome.

The CDR3 DNA sequence: TGCGCCAGCAGCCAAGATGGGCCGGGGGCGAGTAGCAATCAGCCCCAGCATTTT. Its protein is CASSQDGPGASSNQPQHF. The genes are TRBV4-1 and TRBJ1-5; perhaps TRBD1 as D (6 bases). The CDR3 is 18 amino acids. Trimming pared 0 bases from V and 0 bases from J, leaving 15 bases between. Germline assignment: CDR1 MGHRA and CDR2 YSYEKL.